A selection of T cell receptor beta chains follows, all from one sample in a study of a mutant IDH1 vaccine in newly diagnosed glioma. Their antigens are not known. This table comes from immunoSEQ multiplex PCR, and its TCRdb copy is limited to in-frame clones, with some not included. Here the sample spans around 120,000 clones, just under 80% being singletons. Source: PBMCs, taken from a glioma patient whose treatment included an IDH1 peptide vaccine. These TCRs come from a man aged 35 to 55 with glioma. CDR3s include the opening cysteine and the closing phenylalanine or tryptophan. Fields, in order: J gene, D gene, V gene, clone size, CDR3 DNA, CDR3 protein. The D gene is left open where the match is weak. Not all rows give a size; the values are once, few, many and, for expanded clones, a class.

>TRBJ2-1|TRBD2|TRBV7-2|.
TGTGCCAGCAGCTTAGTCCCCGGGGGGGTCTTC
CASSLVPGGVF
>TRBJ2-7|.|TRBV29-1|.
TGCAGCGTCCGGGGAAGGCTTACCTACGAGCAGTACTTC
CSVRGRLTYEQYF
>TRBJ1-2|.|TRBV6-6|.
TGTGCCAGCACAGGGCGTCGGGACTATGGCTACACCTTC
CASTGRRDYGYTF
>TRBJ2-2|.|TRBV29-1|.
TGCAGCGTTGTAAGTGTGGGCACCGGGGAGCTGTTTTTT
CSVVSVGTGELFF
>TRBJ2-1|TRBD2|TRBV2|few
TGTGCCAGCAGCTCGACTAGCGGGAGGGGTAATGAGCAGTTCTTC
CASSSTSGRGNEQFF
>TRBJ2-5|.|TRBV18|.
TGTGCCAGCTCATCATCACCGGGACTCCGGTTCGGTGAGAACCAAGAGACCCAGTACTTC
CASSSSPGLRFGENQETQYF
>TRBJ1-2|.|TRBV11-2|.
TGTGCCAGCACCACCCTCAGGCGGGCCGCGCCTAACTATGGCTACACCTTC
CASTTLRRAAPNYGYTF
>TRBJ2-7|.|TRBV15|.
TGTGCCACTAGTTCGGGGGAAGGGAGCTACGAGCAGTACTTC
CATSSGEGSYEQYF
>TRBJ1-2|TRBD1|TRBV29-1|.
TGCAGCGTTGATCAGGGGGTGGGAACCAACTATGGCTACACCTTC
CSVDQGVGTNYGYTF
>TRBJ1-1|.|TRBV30|.
TGTGCCTGGAGTAACAGGAACACTGAAGCTTTCTTT
CAWSNRNTEAFF
>TRBJ1-2|TRBD1|TRBV5-1|.
TGCGCCAGCAGCTTCGGACAGGGAGCCCTCTTAGCTAACTATGGCTACACCTTC
CASSFGQGALLANYGYTF
>TRBJ1-2|.|TRBV7-6|once
TGTGCCAGCAGCACCCCGGGGGGCGGCGGCTACACCTTC
CASSTPGGGGYTF
>TRBJ2-2|.|TRBV11-2|.
TGTGCCAGCAGCTTAAGGGAGATCCGCCGGGAGCTGTTTTTT
CASSLREIRRELFF
>TRBJ1-2|TRBD1|TRBV30|.
TGTGCCGGACAGGGGAACTATGGCTACACCTTC
CAGQGNYGYTF
>TRBJ1-5|.|TRBV5-4|few
TGTGCCAGCAGCTTTGGCAGCGGGGACCAGCCCCAGCATTTT
CASSFGSGDQPQHF
>TRBJ1-1|.|TRBV30|few
TGTGCCTGGAGTGTTGGGACGTTTGAAGCTTTCTTT
CAWSVGTFEAFF
>TRBJ1-3|.|TRBV15|once
TGTGCCACCAGCAGAGATGAGGGTTCTGGAAACACCATATATTTT
CATSRDEGSGNTIYF
>TRBJ2-3|TRBD2|TRBV4-3|.
TGCGCCAGCAGCGCAGCGGGGGGGGCAGATACGCAGTATTTT
CASSAAGGADTQYF
>TRBJ2-2|TRBD2|TRBV10-3|.
TGTGCCATCAGTGAAAGCGGGAAGGGTTTGACCGGGGAGCTGTTTTTT
CAISESGKGLTGELFF
>TRBJ2-2|.|TRBV7-2|once
TGTGCCAGCAGCTTCTCCACCGGGGAGCTGTTTTTT
CASSFSTGELFF
>TRBJ2-7|TRBD1|TRBV14|.
TGTGCCAGCAGCCAGCGACAGGGGCATTGGAACGAGCAGTACTTC
CASSQRQGHWNEQYF
>TRBJ2-7|TRBD1|TRBV11-2|.
TGTGCCAGCAGCTTATCAGGGGGCCCGTACGAGCAGTACTTC
CASSLSGGPYEQYF
>TRBJ2-4|.|TRBV27|.
TGTGCCAGCAGTATTCTTCCACGAGCCAAAAACATTCAGTACTTC
CASSILPRAKNIQYF
>TRBJ2-1|.|TRBV4-3|.
TGCGCCAGCAGCCAGCGGGTAGTAGGGGACGTAGCCTACAATGAGCAGTTCTTC
CASSQRVVGDVAYNEQFF
>TRBJ2-7|TRBD1|TRBV29-1|.
TGCAGCGTGTCCTCCAGGGGGACCTACGAGCAGTACTTC
CSVSSRGTYEQYF
>TRBJ2-7|TRBD1|TRBV7-6|.
TGTGCCAGCAGCGGACAGGGAACAGGATACGAGCAGTACTTC
CASSGQGTGYEQYF
>TRBJ2-7|.|TRBV5-6|.
TGTGCCAGCAGCTTATATTCCTACGAGCAGTACTTC
CASSLYSYEQYF
>TRBJ2-3|TRBD2|TRBV9|.
TGTGCCAGCAGCTCCCGCGGGGGGCAAACAGATACGCAGTATTTT
CASSSRGGQTDTQYF
>TRBJ1-5|.|TRBV4-3|.
TGCGCCAGCAGCCAAGATAGGATGGGCCTCCGGACACCCGGGATTGAGCCCCAGCATTTT
CASSQDRMGLRTPGIEPQHF
>TRBJ2-7|.|TRBV4-3|.
TGCGCCAGCAGCCAAGACTTGGCGGAGTCCTACGAGCAGTACTTC
CASSQDLAESYEQYF
>TRBJ2-1|TRBD1|TRBV10-3|.
TGTGCCATCAGTGAGTGGAGGACAGGGGTAGAGGTTAACAATGAGCAGTTCTTC
CAISEWRTGVEVNNEQFF
>TRBJ2-7|.|TRBV7-9|.
TGTGCCAGCAGGCTCCCCTCCTCGGCCCTATTGAGCTCCTACGAGCAGTACTTC
CASRLPSSALLSSYEQYF
>TRBJ1-1|.|TRBV5-1|.
TGCGCCAGCAGCTTGGCAGGAGAAGCTTTCTTT
CASSLAGEAFF
>TRBJ2-7|TRBD1|TRBV4-3|.
TGCGCCAGCAGCCACCGGGACAGGGACTACGAGCAGTACTTC
CASSHRDRDYEQYF
>TRBJ1-5|TRBD1|TRBV6-6|.
TGTGCCAGCAGTTCCGTTAGGGGGCGAGGTCAGCCCCAGCATTTT
CASSSVRGRGQPQHF
>TRBJ2-5|.|TRBV5-1|.
TGCGCCAGCAGCTTGGTTGGCAGTACCCAAGAGACCCAGTACTTC
CASSLVGSTQETQYF
>TRBJ2-2|.|TRBV4-3|once
TGCGCCAGCAGCCAAGACGGCAGGGCGAACACCGGGGAGCTGTTTTTT
CASSQDGRANTGELFF
>TRBJ2-7|TRBD1|TRBV18|once
TGTGCCAGCTCACGGGGACAGGGCGGTAAATCCTACGAGCAGTACTTC
CASSRGQGGKSYEQYF
>TRBJ2-5|TRBD1|TRBV19|.
TGTGCCAGTAACGGTTACGGGGGGACAGGGTCTGAGACCCAGTACTTC
CASNGYGGTGSETQYF
>TRBJ2-7|TRBD1|TRBV30|.
TGTGCCTGGAGTCGACAGGGGGTCGAGCAGTACTTC
CAWSRQGVEQYF
>TRBJ1-2|.|TRBV11-2|.
TGTGCCAGCAGCTTAGACCCTGAAATCTATGGCTACACCTTC
CASSLDPEIYGYTF
>TRBJ2-6|.|TRBV6-1|.
TGTGCCAGCAGTGAGCCGGGACAAGCCTCTGGGGCCAACGTCCTGACTTTC
CASSEPGQASGANVLTF
>TRBJ2-7|.|TRBV29-1|.
TGCAGCGTCCCCGGGCTCCACGAGCAGTACTTC
CSVPGLHEQYF
>TRBJ1-1|.|TRBV6-4|.
TGTGCCAGCAGTGGGACACCGAACACTGAAGCTTTCTTT
CASSGTPNTEAFF
>TRBJ1-2|.|TRBV6-4|.
TGTGCCAGCAGCCAAGCGGCAGGGACCGCGGCTAACTATGGCTACACCTTC
CASSQAAGTAANYGYTF
>TRBJ1-5|.|TRBV19|.
TGTGCCAGTTCGGGTGGGAATAGCAATCAGCCCCAGCATTTT
CASSGGNSNQPQHF
>TRBJ2-5|TRBD2|TRBV6-5|.
TGTGCCAGCAGTTGGGGGACTAGCGGGGAAGAGACCCAGTACTTC
CASSWGTSGEETQYF
>TRBJ2-2|.|TRBV19|.
TGTGCCAGTAGTAGAATCGCCGGGGAGCTGTTTTTT
CASSRIAGELFF
>TRBJ1-3|.|TRBV5-1|.
TGCGCCAGCAGCGGAACAGGGTCCTCTGGAAACACCATATATTTT
CASSGTGSSGNTIYF
>TRBJ2-7|.|TRBV5-6|many
TGTGCCAGCAGCTGGCCGGGACGGAACTACGAGCAGTACTTC
CASSWPGRNYEQYF
>TRBJ1-2|.|TRBV14|.
TGTGCCAGCAGCCAAGGCTGGTACTATGGCTACACCTTC
CASSQGWYYGYTF
>TRBJ1-6|TRBD1|TRBV5-6|.
TGTGCCAGCAGCACAGGGACAGGGGTTCAATCCCTCCACTTT
CASSTGTGVQSLHF